A single sample gave rise to the 13 T cell receptor beta chains below, sequenced in a study of beta chain features in type 1 diabetes. The whole isolated RNA underwent reverse transcription, so sequencing captured expressed TCRB transcripts. Some clones are missing from TCRdb's copy, which holds only in-frame ones; the method was immunoSEQ multiplex PCR. There are several thousand clones in the sample; over 70% occur only once, and 2% to 2.5% lies in the top ten. Sequenced input: Tregs from blood. Receptors originate from a man aged 18-30 years in good health.

This clone came up a few times. This chain uses TRBV6-5 with TRBJ1-2; 7 nucleotides align to TRBD1. The germline gives CDR1 MNHEY, CDR2 SVGAGI. The CDR3 is 12 amino acids. V dropped 8 bases and J dropped 8; count of bases not matched to a gene: 8. Here the CDR3 reads CASGQTGVGYTF. CDR3 sequence (DNA): TGTGCCAGCGGGCAAACAGGGGTCGGCTACACCTTC.

The V and J genes are TRBV5-1 and TRBJ1-1; TRBD1 agrees at 7 bases. The CDR3 consists of 14 residues. Losses at the gene ends were 0 bases for V and 6 bases for J; bases not matched to a gene: 5. In germline, CDR1 is SGHRS, CDR2 YFSETQ. In DNA form, the CDR3 reads TGCGCCAGCAGCTTGGGACAGGGCTACGCTGAAGCTTTCTTT. Amino acids: CASSLGQGYAEAFF. Supplemented by reference TRBV5-1 and TRBJ1-1, the full variable domain reads KAGVTQTPRYLIKTRGQQVTLSCSPISGHRSVSWYQQTPGQGLQFLFEYFSETQRNKGNFPGRFSGRQFSNSRSEMNVSTLELGDSALYLCASSLGQGYAEAFFGQGTRLTVV.

This clone has just a few counts. V is TRBV7-2 and J is TRBJ1-1; tentatively, D is TRBD1 (5 bases). Trimming took off 5 bases at V and 3 bases at J, with 13 bases between the two ends. This CDR3 has 14 amino acids. Germline V gives CDR1 SGHTA, CDR2 FQGNSA. CDR3 amino acids: CASSPQGGDTEAFF. CDR3 bases: TGTGCCAGCAGCCCTCAGGGAGGGGACACTGAAGCTTTCTTT.

V gene TRBV7-3 combines with J gene TRBJ2-7; 8 nucleotides agree with TRBD2. V was pared by 3 bases and J by 5 bases, with 3 bases of the junction left unmatched. Germline assignment: CDR1 SGHTA and CDR2 FQGTGA. The CDR3 has 13 residues. The CDR3 here is CASSFAGGDEQYF. CDR3 bases: TGTGCCAGCAGCTTCGCCGGGGGGGACGAGCAGTACTTC.

The V call is TRBV5-4, the J call TRBJ2-1; 10 bases are a match to TRBD2. The CDR3 is 15 residues long. The V segment lost 2 bases and the J segment 4 bases; nucleotides outside the gene matches: 3. The germline gives CDR1 SGHNT, CDR2 YYREEE (reference sequence). The CDR3: CASSLGLADYNEQFF. CDR3 nucleotide sequence: TGTGCCAGCAGCTTAGGACTAGCGGATTACAATGAGCAGTTCTTC.

On this clone itself: In the same sample, other DNA sequences code for this CDR3. The rearrangement joins TRBV6-5 to TRBJ2-7, with TRBD2 matching 8 bases. With 6 bases clipped from V and 3 bases from J, the junction kept 7 bases outside the gene matches. The CDR3 is 14 amino acids. Germline V lookup: CDR1 MNHEY, CDR2 SVGAGI. The CDR3 DNA reads as TGTGCCAGCAGCCCCCGGACTAGCCACTACGAGCAGTACTTC. Translation: CASSPRTSHYEQYF.

This clone was observed a few times. The chain employs TRBV6-5 and TRBJ2-7; TRBD1 aligns across 8 bases. Germline V gene lookup returns CDR1 MNHEY and CDR2 SVGAGI. V shed 4 bases and J 1 base; nucleotides not matched to a gene: 3. The CDR3 consists of 14 residues. CDR3 region: CASSSGTGSYEQYF. The CDR3 bases are TGTGCCAGCAGTTCCGGGACAGGTTCCTACGAGCAGTACTTC.

This clone was observed a few times. The rearrangement joins TRBV27 to TRBJ2-1, with D possibly TRBD2 on 6 matching bases. The V gene lost 8 bases and the J gene lost 4 bases, with 9 bases spanning the gap. The CDR3 totals 12 residues. Per the germline V gene, CDR1 is MNHEY and CDR2 is SMNVEV (reference sequence). The CDR3 DNA is TGTGCCAGCTGGGAGGTATACAATGAGCAGTTCTTC. Its protein product is CASWEVYNEQFF.

The gene calls are TRBV7-9 and TRBJ1-5, with 7 positions matching TRBD1. From germline, CDR1 is SEHNR and CDR2 FQNEAQ (reference sequence). CDR3 size: 14 residues. The ends lost 5 bases at V and 3 bases at J; junction bases unmatched: 4. CDR3 amino acids: CASSPQGNNQPQHF. The CDR3 DNA reads TGTGCCAGCAGCCCACAGGGGAACAATCAGCCCCAGCATTTT. Using reference TRBV7-9 and TRBJ1-5 for the parts outside the CDR3, the full variable domain is DTGVSQNPRHKITKRGQNVTFRCDPISEHNRLYWYRQTLGQGPEFLTYFQNEAQLEKSRLLSDRFSAERPKGSFSTLEIQRTEQGDSAMYLCASSPQGNNQPQHFGDGTRLSIL.

The chain uses TRBV28 and TRBJ2-1; the match to TRBD1 covers 7 bases. Germline V lookup: CDR1 MDHEN, CDR2 SYDVKM. The V and J ends lost 7 bases and 2 bases, in that order; junction bases with no gene match: 5. The CDR3 has 14 amino acids. The CDR3 loop is CASNWDSTYNEQFF. In DNA, the CDR3 is TGTGCCAGCAATTGGGACAGCACCTACAATGAGCAGTTCTTC.

The V gene is TRBV2, the J gene TRBJ2-1; 9 bases map to TRBD1. V shed 5 bases, J shed 4 bases, and the junction held 3 bases outside the gene matches. The CDR3 totals 14 residues. Germline V CDR1 and CDR2: SNHLY, FYNNEI. The CDR3 here is CASSRGQGYNEQFF. In DNA form, the CDR3 reads TGTGCCAGCAGTAGGGGACAGGGATACAATGAGCAGTTCTTC.

In this sample, this clone turned up once. The V gene is TRBV6-6, the J gene TRBJ2-7; D may be TRBD1 (5 bases). Germline CDR1 reads MNHNY; CDR2 reads SVGAGI (reference sequence). The CDR3 has 13 amino acids. V lost 6 bases, J lost 0 bases, and 9 bases lay in between. CDR3 DNA sequence: TGTGCCAGCAGCACAGGTATCTCCTACGAGCAGTACTTC. Translated, it gives CASSTGISYEQYF.

The chain uses TRBV18 and TRBJ2-1, with 11 bases fitting TRBD2. The germline CDR1 and CDR2 sequences are KGHSH and LQKENI. V dropped 1 base and J dropped 7; count of bases not matched to a gene: 6. This CDR3 contains 16 residues. Here the CDR3 DNA reads TGTGCCAGCTCACCACTCCGACTAGCGGGGAGGAATGAGCAGTTCTTC. Protein product: CASSPLRLAGRNEQFF. The entire variable domain, with the rest obtained from reference TRBV18 and TRBJ2-1, is as follows: NAGVMQNPRHLVRRRGQEARLRCSPMKGHSHVYWYRQLPEEGLKFMVYLQKENIIDESGMPKERFSAEFPKEGPSILRIQQVVRGDSAAYFCASSPLRLAGRNEQFFGPGTRLTVL.